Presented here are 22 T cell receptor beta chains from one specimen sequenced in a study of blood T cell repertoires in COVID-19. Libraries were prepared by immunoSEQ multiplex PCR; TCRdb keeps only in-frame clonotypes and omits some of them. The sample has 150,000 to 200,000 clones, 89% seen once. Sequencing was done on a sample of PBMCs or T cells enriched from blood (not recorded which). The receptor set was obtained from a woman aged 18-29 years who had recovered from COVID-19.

As DNA, the CDR3 is TGCAGCGTTGAATACGCCCCCTGGACAGGGCGAGGGCCTCAAAACACTGAAGCTTTCTTT. It specifies CSVEYAPWTGRGPQNTEAFF. The genes are TRBV29-1 and TRBJ1-1; 8 bases line up with TRBD1. The germline V gene encodes CDR1 SQVTM and CDR2 ANQGSEA. V was pared by 2 bases and J by 2 bases, with 22 bases of the junction left unmatched. The CDR3 is made up of 20 amino acids.

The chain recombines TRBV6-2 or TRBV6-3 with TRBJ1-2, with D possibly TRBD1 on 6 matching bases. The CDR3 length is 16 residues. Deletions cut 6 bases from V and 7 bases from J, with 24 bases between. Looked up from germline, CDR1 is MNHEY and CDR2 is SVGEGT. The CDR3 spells CASSRNVNDRRTGYTF. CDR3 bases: TGTGCCAGCAGCCGCAATGTTAATGACAGGAGGACTGGCTACACCTTC.

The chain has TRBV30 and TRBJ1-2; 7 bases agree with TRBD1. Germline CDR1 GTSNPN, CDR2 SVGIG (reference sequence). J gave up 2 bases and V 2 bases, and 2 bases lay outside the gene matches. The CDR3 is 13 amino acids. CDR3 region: CAWSLQGNYGYTF. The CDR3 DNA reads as TGTGCCTGGAGTCTACAGGGGAACTATGGCTACACCTTC.

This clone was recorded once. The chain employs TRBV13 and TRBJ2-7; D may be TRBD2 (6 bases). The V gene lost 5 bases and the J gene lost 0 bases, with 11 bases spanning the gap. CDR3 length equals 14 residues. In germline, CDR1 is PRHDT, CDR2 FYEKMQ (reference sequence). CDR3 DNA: TGTGCCAGCAGCGAACCACTAGCCTCCTACGAGCAGTACTTC. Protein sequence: CASSEPLASYEQYF.

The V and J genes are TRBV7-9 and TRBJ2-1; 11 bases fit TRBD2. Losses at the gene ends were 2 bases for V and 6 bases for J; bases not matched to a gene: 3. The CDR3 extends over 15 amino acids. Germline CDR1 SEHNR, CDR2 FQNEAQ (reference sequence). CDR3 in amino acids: CASSLTSGGFNEQFF. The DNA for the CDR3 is TGTGCCAGCAGCTTAACTAGCGGGGGATTCAATGAGCAGTTCTTC. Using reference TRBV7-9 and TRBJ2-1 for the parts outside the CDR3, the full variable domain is DTGVSQNPRHKITKRGQNVTFRCDPISEHNRLYWYRQTLGQGPEFLTYFQNEAQLEKSRLLSDRFSAERPKGSFSTLEIQRTEQGDSAMYLCASSLTSGGFNEQFFGPGTRLTVL.

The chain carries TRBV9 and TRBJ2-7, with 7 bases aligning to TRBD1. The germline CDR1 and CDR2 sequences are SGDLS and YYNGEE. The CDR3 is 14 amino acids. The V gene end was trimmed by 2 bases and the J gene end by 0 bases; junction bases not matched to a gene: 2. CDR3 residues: CASSVEGASYEQYF. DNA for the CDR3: TGTGCCAGCAGCGTCGAGGGGGCCTCCTACGAGCAGTACTTC. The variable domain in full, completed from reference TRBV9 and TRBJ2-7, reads DSGVTQTPKHLITATGQRVTLRCSPRSGDLSVYWYQQSLDQGLQFLIQYYNGEERAKGNILERFSAQQFPDLHSELNLSSLELGDSALYFCASSVEGASYEQYFGPGTRLTVT.

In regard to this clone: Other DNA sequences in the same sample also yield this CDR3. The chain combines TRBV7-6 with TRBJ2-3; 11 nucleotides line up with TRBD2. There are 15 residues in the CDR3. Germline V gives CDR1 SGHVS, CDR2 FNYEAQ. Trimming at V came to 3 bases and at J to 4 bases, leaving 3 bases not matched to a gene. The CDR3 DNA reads TGTGCCAGCAGCTTGGCTAGCGGGGGGTCAGATACGCAGTATTTT. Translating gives CASSLASGGSDTQYF.

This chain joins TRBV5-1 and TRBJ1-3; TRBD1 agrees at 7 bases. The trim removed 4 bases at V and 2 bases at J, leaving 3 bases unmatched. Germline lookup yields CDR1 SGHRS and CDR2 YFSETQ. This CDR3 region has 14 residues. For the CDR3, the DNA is TGCGCCAGCAGCACCGGGACAGCTGGAAACACCATATATTTT. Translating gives CASSTGTAGNTIYF.

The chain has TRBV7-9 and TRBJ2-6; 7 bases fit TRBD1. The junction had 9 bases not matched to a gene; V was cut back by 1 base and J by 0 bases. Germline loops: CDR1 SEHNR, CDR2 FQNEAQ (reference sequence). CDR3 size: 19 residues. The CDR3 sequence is CASSLDIGTETSGANVLTF. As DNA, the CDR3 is TGTGCCAGCAGCTTAGATATCGGGACAGAGACCTCTGGGGCCAACGTCCTGACTTTC. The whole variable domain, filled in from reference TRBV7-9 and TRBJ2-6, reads DTGVSQNPRHKITKRGQNVTFRCDPISEHNRLYWYRQTLGQGPEFLTYFQNEAQLEKSRLLSDRFSAERPKGSFSTLEIQRTEQGDSAMYLCASSLDIGTETSGANVLTFGAGSRLTVL.

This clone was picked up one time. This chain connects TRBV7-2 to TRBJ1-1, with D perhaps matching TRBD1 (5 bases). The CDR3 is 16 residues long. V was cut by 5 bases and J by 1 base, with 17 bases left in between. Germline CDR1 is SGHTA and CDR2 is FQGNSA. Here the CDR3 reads CASSRELRAPNTEAFF. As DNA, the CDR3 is TGTGCCAGCAGCCGCGAACTCAGGGCCCCGAACACTGAAGCTTTCTTT. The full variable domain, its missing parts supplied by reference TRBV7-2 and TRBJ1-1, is GAGVSQSPSNKVTEKGKDVELRCDPISGHTALYWYRQSLGQGLEFLIYFQGNSAPDKSGLPSDRFSAERTGGSVSTLTIQRTQQEDSAVYLCASSRELRAPNTEAFFGQGTRLTVV.

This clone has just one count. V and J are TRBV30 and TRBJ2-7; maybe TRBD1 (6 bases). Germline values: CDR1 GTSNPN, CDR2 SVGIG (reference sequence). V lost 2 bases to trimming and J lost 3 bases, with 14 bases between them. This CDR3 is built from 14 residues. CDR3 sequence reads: CAWSIKGVNYEQYF. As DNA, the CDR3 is TGTGCCTGGAGTATTAAGGGGGTCAACTACGAGCAGTACTTC. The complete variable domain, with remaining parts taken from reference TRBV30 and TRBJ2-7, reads SQTIHQWPATLVQPVGSPLSLECTVEGTSNPNLYWYRQAAGRGLQLLFYSVGIGQISSEVPQNLSASRPQDRQFILSSKKLLLSDSGFYLCAWSIKGVNYEQYFGPGTRLTVT.

This chain's CDR3 is CASSKAPDRGFWPQHF. The CDR3 DNA follows: TGTGCCAGCAGCAAAGCTCCCGACAGGGGGTTCTGGCCCCAGCATTTT. The rearrangement uses TRBV21-1 and TRBJ1-5; TRBD1 is the table's D call, not checked against the DNA. TRBV21-1 constitutes a pseudogene. The CDR3 has 16 amino acids.

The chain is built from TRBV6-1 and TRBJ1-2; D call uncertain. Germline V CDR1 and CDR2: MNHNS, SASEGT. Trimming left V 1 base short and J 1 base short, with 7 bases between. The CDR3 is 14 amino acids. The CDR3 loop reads CASSEGRGNYGYTF. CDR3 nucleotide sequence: TGTGCCAGCAGTGAAGGTAGAGGTAACTATGGCTACACCTTC.

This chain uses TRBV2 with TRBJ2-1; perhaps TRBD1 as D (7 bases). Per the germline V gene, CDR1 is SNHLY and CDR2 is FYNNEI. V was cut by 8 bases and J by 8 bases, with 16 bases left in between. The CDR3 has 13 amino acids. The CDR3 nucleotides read TGTGCCAGCGGACAGGATAGGGGGGATGAGCAGTTCTTC. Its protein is CASGQDRGDEQFF.

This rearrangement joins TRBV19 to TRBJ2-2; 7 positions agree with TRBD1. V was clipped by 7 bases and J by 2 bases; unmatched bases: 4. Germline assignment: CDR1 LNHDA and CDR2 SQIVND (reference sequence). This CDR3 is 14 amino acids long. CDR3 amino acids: CASNRGPNTGELFF. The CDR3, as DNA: TGTGCCAGTAATAGGGGGCCCAACACCGGGGAGCTGTTTTTT. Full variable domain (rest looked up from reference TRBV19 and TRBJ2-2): DGGITQSPKYLFRKEGQNVTLSCEQNLNHDAMYWYRQDPGQGLRLIYYSQIVNDFQKGDIAEGYSVSREKKESFPLTVTSAQKNPTAFYLCASNRGPNTGELFFGEGSRLTVL.

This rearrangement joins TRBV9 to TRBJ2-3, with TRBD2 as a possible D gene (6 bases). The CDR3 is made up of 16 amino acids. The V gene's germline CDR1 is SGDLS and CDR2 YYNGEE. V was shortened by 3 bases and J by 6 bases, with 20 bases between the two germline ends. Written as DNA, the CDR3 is TGTGCCAGCAGCGCCTATCGGGGGTCGGACAAGGATACGCAGTATTTT. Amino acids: CASSAYRGSDKDTQYF.

Here the CDR3 reads CASSLLQSPEQYF. The CDR3 DNA reads as TGTGCCAGCAGTTTACTCCAGTCCCCCGAGCAGTACTTC. V and J are TRBV27 and TRBJ2-7; D gene uncertain. This CDR3 is 13 amino acids long. Germline CDR1 is MNHEY and CDR2 is SMNVEV (reference sequence). The V end was cut by 2 bases, the J end by 6 bases, with 11 bases between.

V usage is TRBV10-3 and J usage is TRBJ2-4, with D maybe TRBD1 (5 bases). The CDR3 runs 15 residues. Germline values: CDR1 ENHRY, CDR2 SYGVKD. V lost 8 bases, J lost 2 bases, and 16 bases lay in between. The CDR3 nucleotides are TGTGCCATCCAAGACGCTACGGACACCAAAAACATTCAGTACTTC. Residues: CAIQDATDTKNIQYF.

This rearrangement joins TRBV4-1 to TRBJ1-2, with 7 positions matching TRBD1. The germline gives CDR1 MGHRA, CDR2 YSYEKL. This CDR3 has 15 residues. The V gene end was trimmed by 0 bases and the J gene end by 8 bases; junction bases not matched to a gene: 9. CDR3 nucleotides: TGCGCCAGCAGCCAAGAATCCAGGGGGATTCACGGCTACACCTTC. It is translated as CASSQESRGIHGYTF.

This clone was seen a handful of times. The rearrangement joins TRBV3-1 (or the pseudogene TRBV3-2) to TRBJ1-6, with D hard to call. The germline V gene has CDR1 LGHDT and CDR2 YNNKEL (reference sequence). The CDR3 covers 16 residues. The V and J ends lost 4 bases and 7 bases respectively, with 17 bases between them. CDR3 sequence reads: CASSLAVNSPNSPLHF. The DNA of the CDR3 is TGTGCCAGCAGCCTCGCCGTAAACTCGCCAAATTCACCCCTCCACTTT.

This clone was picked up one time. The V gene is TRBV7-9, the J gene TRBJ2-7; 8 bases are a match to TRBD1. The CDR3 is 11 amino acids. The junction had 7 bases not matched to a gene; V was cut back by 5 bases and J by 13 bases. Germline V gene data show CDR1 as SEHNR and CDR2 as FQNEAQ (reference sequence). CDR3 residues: CASSREGQAYF. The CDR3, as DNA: TGTGCCAGCAGCCGAGAGGGACAGGCCTACTTC.

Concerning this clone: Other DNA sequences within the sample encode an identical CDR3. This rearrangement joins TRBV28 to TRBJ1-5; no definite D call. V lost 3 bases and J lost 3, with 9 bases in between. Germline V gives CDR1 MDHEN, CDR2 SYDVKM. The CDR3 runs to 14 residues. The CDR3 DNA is TGTGCCAGCAGTTTGGTCCGCGTCAATCAGCCCCAGCATTTT. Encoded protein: CASSLVRVNQPQHF.